Listed here are 9 T cell receptor beta chains from one sample, sequenced in a study of blood T cell repertoires in COVID-19 (dated by TCRdb to 2019 to 2021). The method was the immunoSEQ multiplex PCR assay. TCRdb took over this immuneACCESS table, retaining in-frame rearrangements with V and J assigned. Such tables are incomplete; in checked studies, under half of the missing clones stem from an unresolved V gene, and the remainder is unexplained. The sample table records some 200,000 clones; 85% to 90% of these occur just once. 3.5% of the sample lies in the top ten. Sample: PBMCs or T cells enriched from blood (not recorded which). The receptor set was obtained from a woman in her late teens or twenties in a cohort exposed to, infected with or recovered from COVID-19 (not recorded which).

J is TRBJ2-5 and V is TRBV5-1; perhaps TRBD2 as D (6 bases). In germline, CDR1 is SGHRS, CDR2 YFSETQ. V was cut by 0 bases and J by 7 bases, with 16 bases left in between. The length of the CDR3 is 15 residues. The CDR3 DNA reads TGCGCCAGCAGCTTGGCGGGGACTTCTGTGGGGACCCAGTACTTC. Its protein is CASSLAGTSVGTQYF.

This clone occurred once. V usage is TRBV9 and J usage is TRBJ2-5; 8 bases map to TRBD2. Germline values: CDR1 SGDLS, CDR2 YYNGEE. The CDR3 covers 15 residues. The ends lost 1 base at V and 5 bases at J; junction bases unmatched: 7. The CDR3 loop is CASSVFAGGGETQYF. The CDR3 DNA sequence: TGTGCCAGCAGCGTATTTGCGGGAGGTGGGGAGACCCAGTACTTC.

This clone was detected once. The genes are TRBV19 and TRBJ1-1; tentatively, D is TRBD1 (6 bases). The germline V gene encodes CDR1 LNHDA and CDR2 SQIVND (reference sequence). Trimming shortened V by 6 bases and J by 6 bases, and 17 bases separated the two germline ends. The length of the CDR3 is 14 residues. CDR3 protein: CASSKKQGTAEAFF. The CDR3 coding sequence is TGTGCCAGTAGCAAAAAACAGGGAACGGCTGAAGCTTTCTTT.

The V and J genes are TRBV28 and TRBJ2-4; D may be TRBD1 (5 bases). The germline CDR1 and CDR2 sequences are MDHEN and SYDVKM. The V gene lost 2 bases and the J gene lost 1 base, with 15 bases spanning the gap. CDR3 length: 17 residues. CDR3 residues: CASSLLEQGGAKNIQYF. The CDR3 DNA is TGTGCCAGCAGTTTACTGGAGCAGGGTGGTGCCAAAAACATTCAGTACTTC.

The V and J genes are TRBV12-3 or TRBV12-4 and TRBJ1-5, with a possible D match to TRBD1 (6 bases). The CDR3 has 13 residues. V lost 10 bases, J lost 6 bases, and 16 bases lay in between. CDR3: CATTSRGTQPQHF. CDR3 sequence (DNA): TGTGCCACTACCTCAAGGGGGACTCAGCCCCAGCATTTT.

The V and J genes are TRBV4-1 and TRBJ2-5; 13 bases align to TRBD2. V dropped 5 bases and J dropped 2; count of bases not matched to a gene: 5. The CDR3 spans 16 residues. The V gene's germline CDR1 is MGHRA and CDR2 YSYEKL. DNA for the CDR3: TGCGCCAGCAGCTCGCGGACTAGCGGGAGACAAGAGACCCAGTACTTC. Encoded protein: CASSSRTSGRQETQYF.

This chain connects TRBV5-1 to TRBJ1-3; D is undetermined. Germline values: CDR1 SGHRS, CDR2 YFSETQ. Trimming pared 1 base from V and 1 base from J, leaving 9 bases between. The CDR3 totals 15 residues. The CDR3 DNA sequence: TGCGCCAGCAGCTTGCCAGCGGGGTCTGGAAACACCATATATTTT. Protein sequence: CASSLPAGSGNTIYF.

This clone was counted only a few times. J is TRBJ1-6 and V is TRBV27; D ambiguous. The CDR3 totals 16 residues. V lost 0 bases, J lost 0 bases, and 6 bases lay in between. The V gene's germline CDR1 is MNHEY and CDR2 SMNVEV (reference sequence). The CDR3, as DNA: TGTGCCAGCAGTTTATCACAGAGCTCCTATAATTCACCCCTCCACTTT. It translates to CASSLSQSSYNSPLHF.

The rearrangement joins TRBV5-4 to TRBJ2-1; D is ambiguous. The V gene's germline CDR1 is SGHNT and CDR2 YYREEE (reference sequence). Trimming pared 4 bases from V and 0 bases from J, leaving 17 bases between. The CDR3 is 17 amino acids. The CDR3: CASSPSEPYSSYNEQFF. The CDR3 coding sequence is TGTGCCAGCAGCCCGTCAGAACCCTACAGCTCCTACAATGAGCAGTTCTTC.